This TCR beta chain was recorded in a study of blood T cells in healthy people across ages. Combining a sample-barcoded 5' primer with a J-beta primer mix, a second PCR ran for about 7 to 11 cycles. A tag from a template-switch adaptor with 12 random nucleotides marked each cDNA molecule. TCRdb called the 5' RACE reads again in MiXCR, with one record for every CDR3 protein. The top ten clones hold around 25% of a sample with 600,000 or so distinct CDR3 sequences, under 55% of them seen once. CDR3 length: 15 residues. V gave up 3 bases and J gave up 2 bases; unmatched junction bases: 6. Germline assignment: CDR1 LNHNV and CDR2 YYDKDF (reference sequence).

The sequenced material came from blood. The sequence came from a man at least 80 years old in good health. V usage is TRBV15 and J usage is TRBJ1-1, with 7 nucleotides matching TRBD1. CDR3 protein: CATSRAGTANTEAFF. In nucleotides, the CDR3 is TGTGCCACCAGCAGGGCCGGGACAGCAAACACTGAAGCTTTCTTT.